Only a few counts were recorded for the clone carrying this T cell receptor (beta chain). Its antigen is currently unknown. This record belongs to a study of beta chain features in type 1 diabetes. Whole-study results and caveats: In every one of the four CD4+ subsets, TCRB CDR3s were moderately but significantly shorter in Type 1 diabetes patients. A PCR bias possibly favoring shorter templates would apply equally to patients and controls.

This CDR3 has 16 residues. V was shortened by 0 bases and J by 7 bases, with 16 bases between the two germline ends. CDR1 and CDR2 from the germline V gene are MGHRA and YSYEKL. Reverse transcribing all isolated RNA meant expressed TCRB transcripts were sequenced. The repertoire was sequenced with immunoSEQ multiplex PCR; TCRdb's copy has only in-frame clones and lacks some. The data contain some 150,000 clones, about 12% of them seen just once; the ten biggest clones take up roughly 1.4%. Using CD45RO/CCR7/CD25/CD127/CD95/CD27, CD4+ naive, central memory, regulatory and stem cell-like memory cells were sorted. Populations obtained by sorting all exceeded 95% purity.

The V gene is TRBV4-1, the J gene TRBJ2-1; D uncertain. The TCR sequence derives from a man aged 18-30 years with type 1 diabetes. Material for sequencing was central memory CD4+ T cells from blood. CDR3 nucleotide sequence: TGCGCCAGCAGCCAAGATTGGCGCGGCTGGGTTAATGAGCAGTTCTTC. Protein product: CASSQDWRGWVNEQFF.